One and the same sample provided the 21 T cell receptor beta chains below, sequenced in a study of regulatory T cells in long-lasting Graves disease. For TCR beta, libraries came from iRepertoire HTBI primers and Arm-PCR of CDR3 regions. MiXCR, run by TCRdb on the multiplex PCR reads, gives a single entry per CDR3 protein. This sample has roughly 400,000 distinct CDR3 sequences, with less than 25% found just once. The time point was: persistent/refractory GD, antithyroid drugs over 5 years with positive TRAb. Extracted PBMC RNA gave rise to the TCR library. The sample was peripheral blood mononuclear cells (PBMCs), taken when the disease was refractory, from a patient treated with antithyroid drugs. Receptors originate from a female donor with Graves disease.

The table lists this clonotype with many counts. This rearrangement joins TRBV28 to TRBJ1-6; 10 bases are shared with TRBD1. This CDR3 is 15 amino acids long. Germline loops: CDR1 MDHEN, CDR2 SYDVKM. V was clipped by 6 bases and J by 1 base; unmatched bases: 0. In nucleotides, the CDR3 is TGTGCCAGCAGGGACAGGGGGTCCTATAATTCACCCCTCCACTTT. Its protein is CASRDRGSYNSPLHF.

V usage is TRBV6-2 or TRBV6-3 and J usage is TRBJ2-7, with 12 bases matching TRBD2. Unmatched junction bases numbered 15, after V lost 5 bases and J lost 4 bases. Germline CDR1 MNHEY, CDR2 SVGEGT. CDR3 length: 18 residues. CDR3 region: CASSTNRLAGGPSYEQYF. The CDR3 DNA is TGTGCCAGCAGTACCAATCGCCTAGCGGGAGGGCCGAGTTACGAGCAGTACTTC.

The rearrangement uses TRBV19 and TRBJ1-1, with D perhaps matching TRBD1 (6 bases). V was pared by 9 bases and J by 0 bases, with 17 bases between. The CDR3 is 15 amino acids. Germline V gene lookup returns CDR1 LNHDA and CDR2 SQIVND (reference sequence). The CDR3 sequence: CASRAGDFVNTEAFF. The CDR3 nucleotides are TGTGCCAGCAGAGCAGGGGACTTCGTGAACACTGAAGCTTTCTTT.

The J gene is TRBJ2-7, the V gene TRBV5-1; TRBD2 matches at 7 bases. This CDR3 region has 15 residues. Germline-derived CDR1 and CDR2 are SGHRS and YFSETQ. V trimming: 1 base; J trimming: 3 bases; junction bases outside the gene matches: 7. This CDR3 reads CASSLRGGADYEQYF. DNA of the CDR3: TGCGCCAGCAGCTTGCGGGGAGGGGCAGACTACGAGCAGTACTTC. Full variable domain (rest looked up from reference TRBV5-1 and TRBJ2-7): KAGVTQTPRYLIKTRGQQVTLSCSPISGHRSVSWYQQTPGQGLQFLFEYFSETQRNKGNFPGRFSGRQFSNSRSEMNVSTLELGDSALYLCASSLRGGADYEQYFGPGTRLTVT.

This rearrangement joins TRBV7-8 to TRBJ2-5, with 12 bases identical to TRBD1. The CDR3 spans 16 residues. V lost 5 bases and J lost 5; bases outside the gene matches: 9. Germline CDR1 and CDR2: SGHVS and FQNEAQ. The CDR3 loop is CASSPRGTGGRETQYF. The CDR3 DNA follows: TGTGCCAGCAGCCCCCGAGGGACAGGGGGCCGGGAGACCCAGTACTTC.

This clonotype came up many times. CDR3 residues: CASSRAGVPSYEQYF. The DNA of the CDR3 is TGTGCCAGCAGTAGAGCGGGAGTTCCCTCCTACGAGCAGTACTTC. This rearrangement joins TRBV27 to TRBJ2-7, with 8 nucleotides matching TRBD2. Germline V gives CDR1 MNHEY, CDR2 SMNVEV (reference sequence). V dropped 5 bases and J dropped 0; count of bases not matched to a gene: 6. This CDR3 is built from 15 residues.

This clonotype was observed a few times. The V call is TRBV4-3, the J call TRBJ1-5, with D tentatively TRBD1 (6 bases). The CDR3 consists of 14 residues. Looked up from germline, CDR1 is LGHNA and CDR2 is YSLEER. The V gene lost 1 base and the J gene lost 8 bases, with 12 bases spanning the gap. CDR3 loop: CASSQGTAGEPQHF. CDR3 DNA sequence: TGCGCCAGCAGCCAAGGGACAGCAGGGGAGCCCCAGCATTTT.

This chain joins TRBV6-5 and TRBJ2-2, with 7 bases that match TRBD2. The CDR3 runs 17 residues. The germline V gene encodes CDR1 MNHEY and CDR2 SVGAGI. With 4 bases clipped from V and 3 bases from J, the junction kept 11 bases outside the gene matches. CDR3 loop: CASSLKAGSGYTGELFF. In DNA, the CDR3 is TGTGCCAGCAGTTTAAAAGCGGGAAGTGGGTACACCGGGGAGCTGTTTTTT.

This clonotype was detected ten times or more. The chain uses TRBV12-3 or TRBV12-4 and TRBJ2-7; D might be TRBD2 (6 bases). V was shortened by 5 bases and J by 6 bases, with 11 bases between the two germline ends. The CDR3 runs to 12 residues. The DNA for the CDR3 is TGTGCCAGCAGTCCCTCCGGGGGCGAGCAGTACTTC. Translation gives CASSPSGGEQYF.

This clonotype was detected a few times. This chain joins TRBV6-2 or TRBV6-3 and TRBJ2-2; TRBD2 agrees at 10 bases. CDR1 MNHEY and CDR2 SVGEGT come from the germline V gene. V lost 7 bases and J lost 0; bases outside the gene matches: 5. The CDR3 has 16 residues. CDR3 region: CASNKGLASNTGELFF. The CDR3 bases are TGTGCCAGCAATAAGGGACTAGCGTCGAACACCGGGGAGCTGTTTTTT.

This clonotype was counted ten times or more. The V and J genes are TRBV6-1 and TRBJ1-1, with 7 bases lining up with TRBD1. Losses at the gene ends were 10 bases for V and 7 bases for J; bases not matched to a gene: 9. The germline gives CDR1 MNHNS, CDR2 SASEGT. The CDR3 runs to 12 residues. CDR3 protein: CATQLGQIEAFF. Here the CDR3 DNA reads TGTGCCACCCAACTGGGACAGATTGAAGCTTTCTTT.

This clonotype appeared many times. This chain uses TRBV27 with TRBJ2-7; tentative D call: TRBD1 (6 bases). This CDR3 has 12 residues. Germline CDR1 and CDR2: MNHEY and SMNVEV (reference sequence). The V end was cut by 5 bases, the J end by 6 bases, with 11 bases between. CDR3: CASSGETGEQYF. The DNA of the CDR3 is TGTGCCAGCAGTGGGGAGACAGGCGAGCAGTACTTC.

In this sample, this clonotype turned up a few times. The chain uses TRBV30 and TRBJ1-5, with 10 bases matching TRBD1. Losses at the gene ends were 5 bases for V and 1 base for J; bases not matched to a gene: 8. Germline V gene lookup returns CDR1 GTSNPN and CDR2 SVGIG (reference sequence). This CDR3 region has 16 residues. The DNA of the CDR3 is TGTGCCTGGGAGACGGACAGGGGGATAAGCAATCAGCCCCAGCATTTT. It specifies CAWETDRGISNQPQHF.

Ten or more counts support this clonotype. This chain joins TRBV27 and TRBJ2-7; no definite D call. Trimming pared 5 bases from V and 3 bases from J, leaving 17 bases between. Germline CDR1 MNHEY, CDR2 SMNVEV (reference sequence). The CDR3 loop spans 15 amino acids. The CDR3, as DNA: TGTGCCAGCAGTACAACTTGGACGCGAATCTACGAGCAGTACTTC. Translating it yields CASSTTWTRIYEQYF.

This clonotype was detected ten times or more. The gene calls are TRBV3-1 and TRBJ2-5; D not resolved. The germline CDR1 and CDR2 sequences are LGHDT and YNNKEL (reference sequence). Between the trimmed V and J ends, which lost 3 bases and 2 bases, there was a span of 4 bases. CDR3 length equals 12 residues. The CDR3 spells CASSHKQETQYF. The CDR3 DNA sequence: TGTGCCAGCAGCCATAAACAAGAGACCCAGTACTTC.

This clonotype was detected many times. This chain links TRBV6-1 with TRBJ1-2; TRBD1 matches at 8 bases. CDR3 length: 15 residues. V lost 7 bases and J lost 1; bases outside the gene matches: 8. Germline V CDR1 and CDR2: MNHNS, SASEGT. The CDR3 spells CASTHARGLNYGYTF. CDR3 bases: TGTGCCAGCACTCATGCCAGGGGGCTTAACTATGGCTACACCTTC.

A few counts support this clonotype. Here the CDR3 DNA reads TGTGCCACGTCCAAGGAGATCACCGGGGAGCTGTTTTTT. It translates to CATSKEITGELFF. V is TRBV15 and J is TRBJ2-2; D not resolved. CDR1 and CDR2 (germline): LNHNV, YYDKDF (reference sequence). The CDR3 loop spans 13 amino acids. Trimming left V 9 bases short and J 4 bases short, with 12 bases between.

This clonotype turned up a few times. This chain joins TRBV5-5 and TRBJ2-2, with D maybe TRBD1 (5 bases). The germline gives CDR1 SGHKS, CDR2 YYEKEE (reference sequence). Trimming stripped 1 base from V and 0 bases from J, with 10 bases between. The length of the CDR3 is 16 residues. This CDR3 reads CASSLSGQANTGELFF. For the CDR3, the DNA is TGTGCCAGCAGCTTGTCAGGGCAGGCGAACACCGGGGAGCTGTTTTTT.

Concerning this clonotype itself: Possible read error: a much larger clone is one base away. The rearrangement joins TRBV12-3 or TRBV12-4 to TRBJ2-2; maybe TRBD2 (6 bases). There are 14 residues in the CDR3. CDR3 sequence (DNA): TGTGCCAGCAGTTTATCTAGCGTCGGCGGGGAGCTGTTATTT. It translates to CASSLSSVGGELLF.

Ten or more counts support this clonotype. This chain joins TRBV6-1 and TRBJ2-4, with D perhaps assigned TRBD1 or TRBD2 (5 bases each). The V and J ends lost 3 bases and 6 bases respectively, with 15 bases between them. The CDR3 is 15 residues long. Germline V gene data show CDR1 as MNHNS and CDR2 as SASEGT. The CDR3 reads CASSDAGTGRNIQYF. DNA of the CDR3: TGTGCCAGCAGTGACGCCGGGACGGGACGAAACATTCAGTACTTC.

Note on this clonotype: Without the conserved terminal phenylalanine or tryptophan, this CDR3 likely stems from a read error. In DNA, the CDR3 is TGTGCCAGCAGTTTAACGTCAGACTTATCAAATCAGCCCCAGCATCTT. It encodes CASSLTSDLSNQPQHL. The chain links TRBV28 to TRBJ1-5, with D unresolved. The CDR3 covers 16 residues. The V gene lost 2 bases and the J gene lost 4 bases, with 15 bases spanning the gap. CDR1 is MDHEN, CDR2 SYDVKM, per germline.